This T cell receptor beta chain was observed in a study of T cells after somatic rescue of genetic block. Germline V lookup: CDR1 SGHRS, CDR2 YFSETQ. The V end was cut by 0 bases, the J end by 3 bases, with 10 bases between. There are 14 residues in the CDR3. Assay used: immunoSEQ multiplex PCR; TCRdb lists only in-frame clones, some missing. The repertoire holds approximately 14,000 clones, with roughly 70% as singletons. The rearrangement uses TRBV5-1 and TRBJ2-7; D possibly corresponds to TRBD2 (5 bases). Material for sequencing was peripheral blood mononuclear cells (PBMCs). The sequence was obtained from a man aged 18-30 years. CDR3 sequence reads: CASSLAPTSYEQYF. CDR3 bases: TGCGCCAGCAGCTTGGCCCCCACTAGCTACGAGCAGTACTTC.